This is a list of T cell receptor beta chains from one sample in a study of T cells after yellow fever vaccination. MiXCR was run by TCRdb on the 5' RACE reads, yielding one entry per CDR3 protein. The sample gives almost 600,000 distinct CDR3 sequences, about 13% of which show up once; about 14% is in the top ten. The source was PBMCs, collected on the day of the yellow fever booster vaccination. These receptor sequences come from a man aged 30-40 years who received the YFV17D yellow fever vaccine. The CDR3 runs from the conserved cysteine through the conserved F or W. D genes are given only for firm matches. Size values are once, few and many counts, or a class for expanded clones, and some rows have none.

J gene | clone size | V gene | D gene | CDR3 protein | CDR3 DNA
TRBJ1-5 | - | TRBV28 | - | CASSFSYRSNQPQHF | TGTGCCAGCAGTTTTTCGTACCGTAGCAATCAGCCCCAGCATTTT
TRBJ2-5 | few | TRBV5-1 | - | CASGRGGGYRETQYF | TGCGCCAGCGGCAGGGGAGGAGGCTACCGAGAGACCCAGTACTTC
TRBJ2-3 | few | TRBV29-1 | - | CSVEDGANTQYF | TGCAGCGTTGAAGACGGGGCGAATACGCAGTATTTT
TRBJ2-7 | few | TRBV12-3/TRBV12-4 | - | CASSPAQGRGEQYF | TGTGCCAGCAGTCCTGCACAGGGAAGAGGCGAGCAGTACTTC
TRBJ2-7 | - | TRBV11-2 | - | CASSIPSDPPYEQYF | TGTGCCAGCAGCATACCCTCGGACCCACCCTACGAGCAGTACTTC
TRBJ2-1 | few | TRBV27 | - | CASAQSGASQIGEQFF | TGTGCCAGCGCCCAATCCGGAGCTAGCCAGATCGGTGAGCAGTTCTTC
TRBJ2-1 | - | TRBV20-1 | - | CSAQSRQGFTYNEQFF | TGCAGTGCCCAATCCCGCCAGGGATTTACGTACAATGAGCAGTTCTTC
TRBJ2-1 | - | TRBV7-9 | - | CASSYGGLAVSYNEQFF | TGTGCCAGCAGTTACGGCGGACTCGCTGTTTCCTACAATGAGCAGTTCTTC
TRBJ2-2 | few | TRBV20-1 | - | CSARVAGYPGELFF | TGCAGTGCTAGAGTAGCCGGGTATCCCGGGGAGCTGTTTTTT
TRBJ1-5 | many | TRBV7-2 | - | CASSLAQAYQPQHF | TGTGCCAGCAGCTTAGCGCAAGCTTATCAGCCCCAGCATTTT
TRBJ2-7 | - | TRBV7-6 | - | CASSSPKTGGGEQYF | TGTGCCAGCAGCTCCCCAAAGACAGGCGGGGGCGAGCAGTACTTC
TRBJ2-1 | - | TRBV7-9 | - | CASSTALARFF | TGTGCCAGCAGCACGGCCCTCGCGCGGTTCTTC
TRBJ1-4 | - | TRBV2 | - | CASSHGRPTNEKLFF | TGTGCCAGCAGCCATGGACGGCCAACTAATGAAAAACTGTTTTTT
TRBJ2-2 | few | TRBV20-1 | - | CSARKDFPGELFF | TGCAGTGCTAGGAAGGATTTTCCCGGGGAGCTGTTTTTT
TRBJ2-2 | - | TRBV6-1 | - | CASRLSGQVGVGELFF | -
TRBJ2-2 | - | TRBV12-3/TRBV12-4 | - | CASSLGGQNGELFF | TGTGCCAGCAGTCTGGGGGGGCAGAACGGGGAGCTGTTTTTT
TRBJ1-2 | - | TRBV30 | TRBD1 | CADTKIQGVRYTF | TGTGCCGATACCAAAATACAGGGGGTCCGCTACACCTTC
TRBJ2-5 | - | TRBV7-2 | TRBD2 | CASRRLAGVLETQYF | TGTGCCAGCAGAAGACTAGCGGGAGTGCTGGAGACCCAGTACTTC
TRBJ1-2 | - | TRBV7-8 | - | CASSLVRDNGYTF | TGTGCCAGCAGCTTAGTCAGGGACAATGGCTACACCTTC
TRBJ2-7 | - | TRBV27 | TRBD2 | CASSFAGASYEQYF | TGTGCCAGCAGTTTTGCGGGAGCTTCTTACGAGCAGTACTTC
TRBJ1-2 | - | TRBV27 | - | CASSPDLDGYTF | TGTGCCAGCAGTCCGGACCTTGATGGCTACACCTTC
TRBJ2-7 | - | TRBV3-1 | - | CASSQAQGLASYEQYF | TGTGCCAGCAGCCAAGCGCAGGGGCTGGCTTCCTACGAGCAGTACTTC
TRBJ2-5 | few | TRBV2 | - | CASRQISETQYF | TGTGCCAGCAGGCAGATCAGCGAGACCCAGTACTTC
TRBJ2-7 | many | TRBV12-3/TRBV12-4 | - | CASSLGGGVYEQYF | TGTGCCAGCAGTTTAGGGGGAGGAGTCTACGAGCAGTACTTC
TRBJ2-7 | - | TRBV5-1 | TRBD1 | CASSLEDRARYEQYF | TGCGCCAGCAGCTTGGAGGACAGGGCCCGCTACGAGCAGTACTTC
TRBJ2-5 | - | TRBV5-1 | TRBD1 | CASSPPQGVEETQYF | TGCGCCAGCAGCCCCCCCCAGGGGGTGGAAGAGACCCAGTACTTC
TRBJ2-1 | many | TRBV27 | TRBD2 | CASRKREYNEQFF | TGTGCCAGCAGAAAGCGGGAATACAATGAGCAGTTCTTC
TRBJ2-7 | - | TRBV6-1 | TRBD2 | CASIQREGRRSYEQYF | TGTGCCAGCATCCAGCGGGAGGGCCGAAGAAGCTACGAGCAGTACTTC
TRBJ2-5 | few | TRBV12-3/TRBV12-4 | - | CASSFGRPETQYF | TGTGCCAGCAGTTTCGGACGGCCGGAGACCCAGTACTTC
TRBJ2-1 | few | TRBV6-2/TRBV6-3 | - | CATRDSSSYNEQFF | TGTGCCACCAGGGACTCCAGCTCCTACAATGAGCAGTTCTTC
TRBJ2-1 | many | TRBV19 | TRBD2 | CASRHSGRTYNEQFF | TGTGCCAGTAGACATAGCGGGAGGACCTACAATGAGCAGTTCTTC
TRBJ1-1 | - | TRBV9 | - | CASSVDGRGTEAFF | TGTGCCAGCAGCGTAGATGGAAGGGGCACTGAAGCTTTCTTT
TRBJ2-6 | - | TRBV14 | - | CASSPSTGANVLTF | TGTGCCAGCAGCCCAAGCACTGGGGCCAACGTCCTGACTTTC
TRBJ2-3 | - | TRBV29-1 | TRBD1 | CSVDRQGADTQYF | TGCAGCGTTGATAGACAGGGGGCAGATACGCAGTATTTT
TRBJ2-3 | - | TRBV19 | - | CASSIDGRDRATDTQYF | TGTGCCAGTAGTATAGATGGTCGAGACAGAGCCACAGATACGCAGTATTTT
TRBJ2-1 | - | TRBV18 | - | CASSATGENIYNEQFF | TGTGCCAGCTCAGCGACCGGGGAAAACATTTACAATGAGCAGTTCTTC
TRBJ1-2 | few | TRBV7-8 | TRBD1 | CASSLDRRPNGYTF | TGTGCCAGCAGCTTGGACAGGCGGCCGAATGGCTACACCTTC
TRBJ2-1 | - | TRBV12-3/TRBV12-4 | - | CASSLSRGRSAYNEQFF | TGTGCCAGCAGTTTATCTCGGGGGAGGTCTGCCTACAATGAGCAGTTCTTC
TRBJ2-1 | - | TRBV20-1 | TRBD2 | CSASLAGGYNEQFF | TGCAGTGCTAGTCTAGCGGGCGGATACAATGAGCAGTTCTTC
TRBJ2-2 | - | TRBV20-1 | - | CSARWANTGELFF | TGCAGTGCCCGGTGGGCGAACACCGGGGAGCTGTTTTTT
TRBJ2-3 | - | TRBV2 | TRBD1 | CASSGTGGGNTQYF | TGTGCCAGCAGTGGCACAGGGGGTGGAAATACGCAGTATTTT
TRBJ1-1 | few | TRBV7-2 | TRBD1 | CASSLATGKGNTEAFF | TGTGCCAGCAGCTTAGCGACAGGGAAGGGGAACACTGAAGCTTTCTTT
TRBJ2-5 | - | TRBV10-3 | TRBD2 | CAISESGLQETQYF | TGTGCCATCAGTGAGTCGGGACTACAAGAGACCCAGTACTTC
TRBJ2-1 | - | TRBV18 | - | CASSPQEREQFF | TGTGCCAGCTCACCACAGGAGCGGGAGCAGTTCTTC